Described below is a single T cell receptor beta chain sequence and its context. The antigen remains unidentified. Trimming stripped 7 bases from V and 9 bases from J, with 19 bases between. Germline lookup yields CDR1 MDHEN and CDR2 SYDVKM. This CDR3 region has 13 residues. This sample was taken from a study of shared clonotypes between healthy human individuals. The study enrolled healthy HIV-negative adults without recent acute infections or vaccinations as donors. Subsets obtained from CD4+ cells comprised CD45RA+ naive and CD45RA-negative memory cells. The study, taken as a whole, reports: Relative to their counterparts shared across all four donors, non-shared clonotypes exhibited diminished generation probabilities.

In replicate PCRs of sorted subsets, about 200 ng DNA, about 30,000 T cell genomes, was used. The protocol was immunoSEQ multiplex PCR, while the TCRdb copy is restricted to in-frame clones and leaves out a portion. The data contain about 2.4 million clones, 90% to 95% of them seen just once; the ten biggest clones take up about 0.38%. The sequenced material came from naive CD4+ T cells from PBMCs. The sample's subset: CD45RA+ positively selected. The V gene is TRBV28, the J gene TRBJ2-7; D is unresolved. The receptor was derived from a man between 18 and 29 years old in good health. Some clones in this sample may be carry-over from other donors' samples. In nucleotides, the CDR3 is TGTGCCAGCACACCCCCGCTGCAGACCGGGCAGTACTTC. It codes for CASTPPLQTGQYF.